This TCR beta chain was observed in a study of cytomegalovirus exposure and HLA in healthy donors. Study conclusions and caveats: Most TCRs appeared rarely, but some public TCRs recurred in many donors. DRB1 had the most TCR associations and HLA-C the fewest, a later analysis found, with rates varying by HLA locus. Some V segments (TRBV6-2 and TRBV6-3 among them) were excluded as indistinguishable.

Donors had nominal health at sampling but likely had unrecorded immune exposures. With 60 Vbeta and 13 Jbeta primers, the PCR was carried out. TCRdb's table, derived via immunoSEQ multiplex PCR, lists solely in-frame clones and lacks some. The data show about 130,000 clones, roughly 70% seen once. Germline-derived CDR1 and CDR2 are KGHSH and LQKENI. V dropped 3 bases and J dropped 5; count of bases not matched to a gene: 5. The CDR3 extends over 14 amino acids. In regard to this clone: The target antigen is unknown.

Input material: PBMCs. This chain links TRBV18 with TRBJ1-1, with 8 bases matching TRBD1. The sequence was collected from a man aged 25 to 45 in good health and CMV-seronegative. CDR3 region: CASSPSGGSTEAFF. The CDR3 nucleotides are TGTGCCAGCTCACCTTCAGGGGGCAGTACTGAAGCTTTCTTT.